Described below is a single T cell receptor (beta chain) sequence and its context. The sample originates from a study of blood T cell repertoires in COVID-19. Looking at the study overall: T cells, B-cell-depleted T cells, or PBMCs supplied cDNA or gDNA.

The assay was immunoSEQ multiplex PCR, and TCRdb's table has in-frame clones only and misses some. The table includes around 300,000 clones, 85% detected once. The sequence came from a human donor in a cohort sampled during active COVID-19. The sequenced sample was peripheral blood.

The CDR3, as DNA: TGCGCCAGCAGCCCAGGGGGGACTAGTCCCGAGCAGTACTTC. It translates to CASSPGGTSPEQYF. J is TRBJ2-7 and V is TRBV5-1; D may be TRBD2 (8 bases). The CDR3 loop spans 14 amino acids. The ends were cut back, 4 bases at V and 6 bases at J, with 17 bases in the middle. Germline values: CDR1 SGHRS, CDR2 YFSETQ.